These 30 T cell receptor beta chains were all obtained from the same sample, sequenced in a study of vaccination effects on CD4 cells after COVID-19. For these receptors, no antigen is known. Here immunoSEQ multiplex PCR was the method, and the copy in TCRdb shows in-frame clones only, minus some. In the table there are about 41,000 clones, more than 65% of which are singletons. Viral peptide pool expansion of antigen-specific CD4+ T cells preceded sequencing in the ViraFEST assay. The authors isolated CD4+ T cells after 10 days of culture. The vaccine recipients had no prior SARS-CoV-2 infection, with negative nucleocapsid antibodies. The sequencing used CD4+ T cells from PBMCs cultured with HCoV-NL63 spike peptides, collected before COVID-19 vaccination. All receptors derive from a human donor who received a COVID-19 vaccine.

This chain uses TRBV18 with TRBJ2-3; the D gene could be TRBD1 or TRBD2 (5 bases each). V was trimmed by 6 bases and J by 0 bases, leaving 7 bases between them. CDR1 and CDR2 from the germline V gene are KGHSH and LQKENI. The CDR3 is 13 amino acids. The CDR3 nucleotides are TGTGCCAGCTCGGGGGACAGCACAGATACGCAGTATTTT. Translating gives CASSGDSTDTQYF.

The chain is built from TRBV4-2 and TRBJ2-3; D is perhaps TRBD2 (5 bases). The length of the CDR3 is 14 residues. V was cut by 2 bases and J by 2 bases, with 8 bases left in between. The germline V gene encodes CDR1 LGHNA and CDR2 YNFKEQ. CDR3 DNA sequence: TGTGCCAGCAGCCAACTAGCTGACACAGATACGCAGTATTTT. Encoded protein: CASSQLADTDTQYF.

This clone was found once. CDR3 nucleotide sequence: TGTGCCAGCAGCCAAGGGCAGGGGGTTAACTATGGCTACACCTTC. Encoded protein: CASSQGQGVNYGYTF. The V and J genes are TRBV3-1 (or the pseudogene TRBV3-2) and TRBJ1-2; 7 nucleotides align to TRBD1. The germline CDR1 and CDR2 sequences are LGHDT and YNNKEL (reference sequence). This CDR3 spans 15 amino acids. V lost 1 base and J lost 1; bases outside the gene matches: 3.

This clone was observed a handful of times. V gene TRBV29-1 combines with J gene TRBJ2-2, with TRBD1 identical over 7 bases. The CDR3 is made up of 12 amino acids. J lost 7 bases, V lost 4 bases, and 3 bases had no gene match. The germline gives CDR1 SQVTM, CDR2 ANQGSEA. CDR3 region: CSVAGGIGELFF. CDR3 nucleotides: TGCAGCGTTGCAGGGGGAATCGGGGAGCTGTTTTTT.

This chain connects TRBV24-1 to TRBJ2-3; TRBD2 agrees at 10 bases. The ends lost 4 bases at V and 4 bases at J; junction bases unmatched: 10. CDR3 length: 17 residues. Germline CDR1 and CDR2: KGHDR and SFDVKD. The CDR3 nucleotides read TGTGCCACCAGTGAGCCCAGACTAGCGGGTGGGGCAGATACGCAGTATTTT. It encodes CATSEPRLAGGADTQYF.

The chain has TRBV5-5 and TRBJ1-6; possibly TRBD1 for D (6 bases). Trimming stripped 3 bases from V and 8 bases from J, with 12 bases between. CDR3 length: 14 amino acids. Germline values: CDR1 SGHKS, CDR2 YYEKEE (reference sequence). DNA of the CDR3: TGTGCCAGCAGCTCTGGACAGCCATATTCACCCCTCCACTTT. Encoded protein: CASSSGQPYSPLHF.

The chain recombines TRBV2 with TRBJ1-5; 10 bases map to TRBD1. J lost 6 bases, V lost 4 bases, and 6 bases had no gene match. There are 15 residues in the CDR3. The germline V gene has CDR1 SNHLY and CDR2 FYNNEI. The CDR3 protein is CASSGQGALGQPQHF. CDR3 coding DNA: TGTGCCAGCAGTGGACAGGGGGCGTTGGGTCAGCCCCAGCATTTT.

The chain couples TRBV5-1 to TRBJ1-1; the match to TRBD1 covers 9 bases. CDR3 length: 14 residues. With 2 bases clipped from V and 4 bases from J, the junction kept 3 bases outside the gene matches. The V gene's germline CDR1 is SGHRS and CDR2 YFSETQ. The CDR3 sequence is CASSLQGAGTEAFF. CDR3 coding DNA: TGCGCCAGCAGCTTACAGGGGGCAGGCACTGAAGCTTTCTTT.

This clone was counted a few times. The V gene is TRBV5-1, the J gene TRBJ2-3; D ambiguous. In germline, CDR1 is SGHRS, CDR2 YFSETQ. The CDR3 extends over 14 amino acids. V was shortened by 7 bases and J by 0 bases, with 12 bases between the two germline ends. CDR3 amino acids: CASLGDASTDTQYF. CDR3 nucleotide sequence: TGCGCCAGCCTCGGAGACGCTAGCACAGATACGCAGTATTTT. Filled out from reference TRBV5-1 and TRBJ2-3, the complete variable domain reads KAGVTQTPRYLIKTRGQQVTLSCSPISGHRSVSWYQQTPGQGLQFLFEYFSETQRNKGNFPGRFSGRQFSNSRSEMNVSTLELGDSALYLCASLGDASTDTQYFGPGTRLTVL.

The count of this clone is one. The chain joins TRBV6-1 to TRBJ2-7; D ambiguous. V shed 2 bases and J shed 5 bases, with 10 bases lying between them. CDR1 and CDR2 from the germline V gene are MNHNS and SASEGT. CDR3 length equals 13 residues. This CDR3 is CASSELGSNEQYV. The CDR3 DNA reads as TGTGCCAGCAGTGAACTAGGGTCCAACGAGCAGTACGTC.

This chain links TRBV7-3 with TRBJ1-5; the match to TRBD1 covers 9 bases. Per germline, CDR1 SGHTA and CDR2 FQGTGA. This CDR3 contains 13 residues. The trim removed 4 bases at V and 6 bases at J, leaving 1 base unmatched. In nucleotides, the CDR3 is TGTGCCAGCAGCTCGGACAGGGGTCAGCCCCAGCATTTT. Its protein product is CASSSDRGQPQHF.

The DNA for the CDR3 is TGTGCCATCAGTGAGTCGAGCAATCAGCCCCAGCATTTT. Protein product: CAISESSNQPQHF. The chain links TRBV10-3 to TRBJ1-5; D is unresolved. The CDR3 has 13 residues. The germline V and J ends were trimmed by 0 bases and 1 base, with 1 base remaining between them. Germline V gene data show CDR1 as ENHRY and CDR2 as SYGVKD.

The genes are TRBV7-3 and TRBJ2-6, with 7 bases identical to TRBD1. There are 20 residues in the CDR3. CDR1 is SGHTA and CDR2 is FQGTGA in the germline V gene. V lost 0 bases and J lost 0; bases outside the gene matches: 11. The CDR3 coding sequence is TGTGCCAGCAGCTTAACTCGGGACAGCCCTGAGGGCTCTGGGGCCAACGTCCTGACTTTC. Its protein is CASSLTRDSPEGSGANVLTF.

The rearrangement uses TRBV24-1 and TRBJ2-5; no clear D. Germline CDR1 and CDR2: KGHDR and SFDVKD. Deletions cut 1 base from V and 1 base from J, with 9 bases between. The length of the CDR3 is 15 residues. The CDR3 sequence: CATSDFGPAQETQYF. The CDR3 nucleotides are TGTGCCACCAGTGATTTCGGACCTGCCCAAGAGACCCAGTACTTC.

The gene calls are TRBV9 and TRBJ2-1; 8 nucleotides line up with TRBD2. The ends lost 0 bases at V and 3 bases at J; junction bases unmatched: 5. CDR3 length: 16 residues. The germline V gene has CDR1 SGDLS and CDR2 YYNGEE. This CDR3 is CASSVGGGTNYNEQFF. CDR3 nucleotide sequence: TGTGCCAGCAGCGTAGGCGGGGGGACAAACTACAATGAGCAGTTCTTC.

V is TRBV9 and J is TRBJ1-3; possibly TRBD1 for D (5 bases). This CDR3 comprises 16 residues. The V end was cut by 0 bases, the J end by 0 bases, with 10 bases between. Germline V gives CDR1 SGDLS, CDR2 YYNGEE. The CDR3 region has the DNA TGTGCCAGCAGCGTAGGGCAGGGCCTCTCTGGAAACACCATATATTTT. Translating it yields CASSVGQGLSGNTIYF. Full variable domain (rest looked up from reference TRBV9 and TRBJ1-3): DSGVTQTPKHLITATGQRVTLRCSPRSGDLSVYWYQQSLDQGLQFLIQYYNGEERAKGNILERFSAQQFPDLHSELNLSSLELGDSALYFCASSVGQGLSGNTIYFGEGSWLTVV.

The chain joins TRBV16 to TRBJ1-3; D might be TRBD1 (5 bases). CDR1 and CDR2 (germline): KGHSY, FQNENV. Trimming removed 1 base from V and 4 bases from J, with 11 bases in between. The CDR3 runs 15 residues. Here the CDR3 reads CASSQYGTVGNTIYF. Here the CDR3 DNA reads TGTGCCAGCAGCCAATACGGGACCGTAGGAAACACCATATATTTT.

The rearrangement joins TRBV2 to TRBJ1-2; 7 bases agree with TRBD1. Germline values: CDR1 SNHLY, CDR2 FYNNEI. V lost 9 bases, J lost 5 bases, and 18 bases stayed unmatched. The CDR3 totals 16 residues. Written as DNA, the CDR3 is TGTGCCAGGAGGTCGTTGAGGGGACAGCGAGGGTATGGCTACACCTTC. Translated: CARRSLRGQRGYGYTF. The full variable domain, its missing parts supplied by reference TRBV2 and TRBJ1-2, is EPEVTQTPSHQVTQMGQEVILRCVPISNHLYFYWYRQILGQKVEFLVSFYNNEISEKSEIFDDQFSVERPDGSNFTLKIRSTKLEDSAMYFCARRSLRGQRGYGYTFGSGTRLTVV.

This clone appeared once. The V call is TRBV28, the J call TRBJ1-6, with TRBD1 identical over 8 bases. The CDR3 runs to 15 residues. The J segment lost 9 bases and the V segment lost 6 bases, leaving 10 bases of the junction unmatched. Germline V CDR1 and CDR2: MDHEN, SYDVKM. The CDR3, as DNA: TGTGCCAGCAGAGAGGCGACAGGGGCGGGTTCACCCCTCCACTTT. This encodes CASREATGAGSPLHF.

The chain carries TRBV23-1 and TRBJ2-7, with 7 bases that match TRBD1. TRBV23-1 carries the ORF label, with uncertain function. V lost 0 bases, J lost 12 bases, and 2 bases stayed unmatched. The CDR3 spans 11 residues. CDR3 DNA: TGCGCCAGCAGTCAATCCCCAGGGGGGTACGTC. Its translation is CASSQSPGGYV.

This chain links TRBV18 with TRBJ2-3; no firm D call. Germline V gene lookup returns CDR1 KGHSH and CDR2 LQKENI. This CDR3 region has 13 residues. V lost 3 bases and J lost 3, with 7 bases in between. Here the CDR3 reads CASSPSLTDTQYF. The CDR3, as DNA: TGTGCCAGCTCACCTAGCCTTACAGATACGCAGTATTTT.

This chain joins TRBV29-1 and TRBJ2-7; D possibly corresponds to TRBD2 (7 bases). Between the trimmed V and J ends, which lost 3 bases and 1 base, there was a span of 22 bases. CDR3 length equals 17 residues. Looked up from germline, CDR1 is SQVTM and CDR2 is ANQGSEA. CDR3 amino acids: CSVDPPIGGAQSYEQYV. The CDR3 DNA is TGCAGCGTTGATCCCCCGATAGGGGGGGCCCAATCCTACGAGCAGTACGTC.

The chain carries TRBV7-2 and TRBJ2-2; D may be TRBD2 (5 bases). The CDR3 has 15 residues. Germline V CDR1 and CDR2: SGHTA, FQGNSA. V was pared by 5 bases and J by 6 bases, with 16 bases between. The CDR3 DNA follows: TGTGCCAGCAGCCCCGTTGGAGCGCGGGCCGGGGAGCTGTTTTTT. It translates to CASSPVGARAGELFF.

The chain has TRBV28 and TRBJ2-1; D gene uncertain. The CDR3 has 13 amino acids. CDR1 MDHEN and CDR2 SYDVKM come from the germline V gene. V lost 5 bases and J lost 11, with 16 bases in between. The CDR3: CASSRSGPRQQFF. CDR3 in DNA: TGTGCCAGCAGTCGATCCGGGCCCCGCCAGCAGTTCTTC.

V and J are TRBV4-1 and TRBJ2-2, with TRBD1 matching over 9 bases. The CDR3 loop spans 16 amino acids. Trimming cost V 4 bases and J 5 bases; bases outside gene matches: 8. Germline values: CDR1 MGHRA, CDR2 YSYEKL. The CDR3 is CASSRRDRVVTGELFF. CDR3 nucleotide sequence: TGCGCCAGCAGCCGACGGGACAGGGTCGTTACCGGGGAGCTGTTTTTT.

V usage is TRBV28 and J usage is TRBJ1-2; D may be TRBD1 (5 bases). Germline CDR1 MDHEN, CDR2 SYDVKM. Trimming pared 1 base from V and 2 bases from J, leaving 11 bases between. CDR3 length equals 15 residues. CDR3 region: CASSLFSGANYGYTF. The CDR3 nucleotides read TGTGCCAGCAGTTTATTCTCTGGGGCGAACTATGGCTACACCTTC.

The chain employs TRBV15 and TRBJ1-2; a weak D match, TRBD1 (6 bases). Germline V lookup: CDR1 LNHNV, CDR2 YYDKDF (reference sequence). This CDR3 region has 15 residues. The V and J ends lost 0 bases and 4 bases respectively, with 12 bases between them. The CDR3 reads CATSRDRGTPYGYTF. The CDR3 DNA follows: TGTGCCACCAGCAGAGATCGGGGGACACCCTATGGCTACACCTTC.

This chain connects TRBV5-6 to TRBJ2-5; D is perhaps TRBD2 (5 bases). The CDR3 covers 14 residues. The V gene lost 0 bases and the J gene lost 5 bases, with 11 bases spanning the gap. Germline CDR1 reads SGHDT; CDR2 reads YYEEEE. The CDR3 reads CASSLAREGETQYF. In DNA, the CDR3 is TGTGCCAGCAGCTTGGCCCGGGAAGGGGAGACCCAGTACTTC.

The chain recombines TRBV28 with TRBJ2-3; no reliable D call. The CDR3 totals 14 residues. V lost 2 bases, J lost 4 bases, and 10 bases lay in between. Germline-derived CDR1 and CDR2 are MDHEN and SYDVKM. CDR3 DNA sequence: TGTGCCAGCAGTTTAAACAGTCCCGCAGATACGCAGTATTTT. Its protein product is CASSLNSPADTQYF.

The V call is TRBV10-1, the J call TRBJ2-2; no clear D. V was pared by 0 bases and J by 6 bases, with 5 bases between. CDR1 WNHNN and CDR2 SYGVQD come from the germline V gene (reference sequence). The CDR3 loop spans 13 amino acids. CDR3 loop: CASSESWSGELFF. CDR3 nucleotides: TGCGCCAGCAGTGAGTCCTGGTCCGGGGAGCTGTTTTTT.